Following are 7 T cell receptor beta chains from one sample sequenced in a study of T cell repertoires in cytomegalovirus infection. TCRdb analysed the reads with MiXCR anew, one entry per CDR3 protein. The sample carries about 570,000 distinct CDR3 sequences, 40% recorded once. These receptors have no known antigen. The sequencing used cultured PBMCs, collected from culture after CMV antigen stimulation. Receptor source: a human donor in good health (CMV status not recorded). Some clones in this sample may be carry-over from other donors' samples.

This clonotype has just a few counts. The chain couples TRBV7-8 to TRBJ2-2, with 7 bases matching TRBD1. The CDR3 runs to 16 residues. The germline V gene encodes CDR1 SGHVS and CDR2 FQNEAQ. The V segment lost 2 bases and the J segment 2 bases; nucleotides outside the gene matches: 5. The CDR3 reads CASSLFTGVNTGELFF. The CDR3 nucleotides read TGTGCCAGCAGCTTATTCACAGGGGTTAACACCGGGGAGCTGTTTTTT.

The chain joins TRBV7-8 to TRBJ2-1; 10 bases map to TRBD2. This CDR3 contains 14 residues. The germline V gene has CDR1 SGHVS and CDR2 FQNEAQ. V trimming: 6 bases; J trimming: 6 bases; junction bases outside the gene matches: 5. The CDR3 reads CASRQRGGVNEQFF. CDR3 nucleotide sequence: TGTGCCAGCAGGCAGCGGGGGGGGGTCAATGAGCAGTTCTTC.

J is TRBJ1-3 and V is TRBV20-1, with TRBD1 matching 7 bases. The junction had 15 bases not matched to a gene; V was cut back by 6 bases and J by 4 bases. The CDR3 length is 16 residues. Germline V gene sequence: CDR1 DFQATT, CDR2 SNEGSKA (reference sequence). The CDR3 reads CSAPIPGQASGNTIYF. CDR3 bases: TGCAGTGCCCCAATCCCCGGACAGGCATCAGGAAACACCATATATTTT.

This clonotype occurred many times. The gene calls are TRBV7-8 and TRBJ2-1, with TRBD2 matching over 14 bases. The V segment lost 7 bases and the J segment 6 bases; nucleotides outside the gene matches: 11. Germline V gives CDR1 SGHVS, CDR2 FQNEAQ. The CDR3 is 17 residues long. CDR3 DNA: TGTGCCAGCAAGACTAGCGGGAGGGCGGTACGAATCAATGAGCAGTTCTTC. Translating it yields CASKTSGRAVRINEQFF.

This clonotype has just a few counts. The chain employs TRBV7-2 and TRBJ2-7; TRBD2 matches at 9 bases. J lost 5 bases, V lost 3 bases, and 8 bases had no gene match. This CDR3 comprises 15 residues. From germline, CDR1 is SGHTA and CDR2 FQGNSA. The CDR3 DNA is TGTGCCAGCAGCTTGCGCGGGGGGGTTTCCCACGAGCAGTACTTC. Protein sequence: CASSLRGGVSHEQYF.

The chain joins TRBV6-1 to TRBJ1-5; TRBD1 matches 8 bases. This CDR3 has 17 amino acids. Germline V gene sequence: CDR1 MNHNS, CDR2 SASEGT. The V and J ends lost 5 bases and 5 bases, in that order; junction bases with no gene match: 14. CDR3: CASSSPRDRRWDQPQHF. The DNA of the CDR3 is TGTGCCAGCAGTTCCCCTAGGGACAGGAGGTGGGATCAGCCCCAGCATTTT.

This chain connects TRBV6-1 to TRBJ1-1, with D possibly TRBD1 on 5 matching bases. The germline V and J ends were trimmed by 10 bases and 3 bases, with 24 bases remaining between them. Germline V gene data show CDR1 as MNHNS and CDR2 as SASEGT. The length of the CDR3 is 16 residues. DNA of the CDR3: TGTGCCACCGAGCCCGAACCCGCGGGGGAACACACTGAAGCTTTCTTT. Its protein product is CATEPEPAGEHTEAFF.